This TCR beta chain was identified in a study of blood T cell repertoires in COVID-19. CDR3 length equals 14 residues. V lost 1 base and J lost 5, with 8 bases in between. Germline-derived CDR1 and CDR2 are LNHDA and SQIVND (reference sequence). TCRdb keeps only in-frame clones here, not all; method: immunoSEQ multiplex PCR. This repertoire shows about 140,000 clones, under 90% found once; its top ten account for 5.5% to 7%. This sequence originates from a human donor in a cohort sampled during active COVID-19. Sequences were obtained from peripheral blood. V usage is TRBV19 and J usage is TRBJ2-2; D gene unclear. CDR3 bases: TGTGCCAGTAGTATAGTGGCGGTAACCGGGGAGCTGTTTTTT. It specifies CASSIVAVTGELFF.